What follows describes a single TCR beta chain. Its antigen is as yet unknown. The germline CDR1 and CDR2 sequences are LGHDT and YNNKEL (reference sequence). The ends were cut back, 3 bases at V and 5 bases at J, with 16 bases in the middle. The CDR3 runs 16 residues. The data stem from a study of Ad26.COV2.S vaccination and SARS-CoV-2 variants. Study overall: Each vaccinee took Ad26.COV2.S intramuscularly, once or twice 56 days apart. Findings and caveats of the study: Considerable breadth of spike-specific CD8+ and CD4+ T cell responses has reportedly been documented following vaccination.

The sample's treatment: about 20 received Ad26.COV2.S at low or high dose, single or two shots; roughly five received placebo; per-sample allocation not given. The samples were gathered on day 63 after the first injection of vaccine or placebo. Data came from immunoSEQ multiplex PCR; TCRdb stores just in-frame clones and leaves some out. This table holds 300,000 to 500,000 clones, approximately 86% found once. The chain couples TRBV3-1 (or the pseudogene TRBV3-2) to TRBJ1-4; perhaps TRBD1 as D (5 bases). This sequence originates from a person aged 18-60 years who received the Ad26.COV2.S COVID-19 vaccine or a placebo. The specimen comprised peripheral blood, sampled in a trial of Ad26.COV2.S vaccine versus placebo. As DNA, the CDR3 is TGTGCCAGCAGCCATTTGACCGGGACGGAGAATGAAAAACTGTTTTTT. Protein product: CASSHLTGTENEKLFF.